A single T cell receptor beta chain is shown here with its context. These data originate in a study of blood T cell repertoires in COVID-19. Profiling relied on immunoSEQ multiplex PCR, and the TCRdb table lists in-frame clones only, not all of them. The table has roughly 94,000 clones, roughly 82% seen once. The receptor comes from a man between 60 and 75 years old with acute or convalescent COVID-19. Specimen: peripheral blood.

In nucleotides, the CDR3 is TGTGCCAGCAGCTTAGTCGCCGGGCGGGGTGAGGGTGGCTACACCTTC. Amino acids: CASSLVAGRGEGGYTF. The chain is built from TRBV7-2 and TRBJ1-2; D ambiguous. Germline lookup yields CDR1 SGHTA and CDR2 FQGNSA. Trimming stripped 1 base from V and 7 bases from J, with 19 bases between. The CDR3 extends over 16 amino acids. Full variable domain (outside the CDR3, taken from reference TRBV7-2 and TRBJ1-2): GAGVSQSPSNKVTEKGKDVELRCDPISGHTALYWYRQSLGQGLEFLIYFQGNSAPDKSGLPSDRFSAERTGGSVSTLTIQRTQQEDSAVYLCASSLVAGRGEGGYTFGSGTRLTVV.